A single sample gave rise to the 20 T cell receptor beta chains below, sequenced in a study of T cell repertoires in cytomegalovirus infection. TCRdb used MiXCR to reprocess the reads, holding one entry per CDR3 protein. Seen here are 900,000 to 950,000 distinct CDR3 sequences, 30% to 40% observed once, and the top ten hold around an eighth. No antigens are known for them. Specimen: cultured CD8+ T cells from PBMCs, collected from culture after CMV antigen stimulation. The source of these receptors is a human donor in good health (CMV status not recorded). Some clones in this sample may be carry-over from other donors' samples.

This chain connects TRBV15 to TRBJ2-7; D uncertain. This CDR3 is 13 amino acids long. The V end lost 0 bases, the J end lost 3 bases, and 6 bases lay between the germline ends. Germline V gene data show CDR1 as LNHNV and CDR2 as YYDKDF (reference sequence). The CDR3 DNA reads TGTGCCACCAGCAGAGAGGTAAACTACGAGCAGTACGTC. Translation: CATSREVNYEQYV.

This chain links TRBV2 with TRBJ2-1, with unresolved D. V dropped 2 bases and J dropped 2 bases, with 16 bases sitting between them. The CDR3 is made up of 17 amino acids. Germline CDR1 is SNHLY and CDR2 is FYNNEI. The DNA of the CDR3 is TGTGCCAGCAGTGAATCATCGGCACTATCCCCCTACAATGAGCAGTTCTTC. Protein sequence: CASSESSALSPYNEQFF.

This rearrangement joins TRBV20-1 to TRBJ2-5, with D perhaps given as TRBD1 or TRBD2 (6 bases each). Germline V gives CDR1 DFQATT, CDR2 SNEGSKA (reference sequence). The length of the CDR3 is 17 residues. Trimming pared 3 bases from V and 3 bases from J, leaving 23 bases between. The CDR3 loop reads CSASTGRSKLQEETQYF. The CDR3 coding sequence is TGCAGTGCTAGCACAGGGAGGTCAAAGCTCCAGGAAGAGACCCAGTACTTC.

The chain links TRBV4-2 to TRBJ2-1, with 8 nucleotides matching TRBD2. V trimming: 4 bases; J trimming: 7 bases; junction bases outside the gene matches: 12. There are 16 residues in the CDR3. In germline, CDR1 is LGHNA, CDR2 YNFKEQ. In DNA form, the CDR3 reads TGTGCCAGCAGCCCCGGGTCGCGGGGGGACTGGAATGAGCAGTTCTTC. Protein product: CASSPGSRGDWNEQFF.

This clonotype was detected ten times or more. The CDR3, as DNA: TGTGCCAGCAGTTACTCGAACTTTCCCCCTGAAGCTTTCTTT. Its protein is CASSYSNFPPEAFF. The chain links TRBV6-5 to TRBJ1-1; D is uncertain. Trimming shortened V by 0 bases and J by 6 bases, and 11 bases separated the two germline ends. The CDR3 spans 14 residues. Looked up from germline, CDR1 is MNHEY and CDR2 is SVGAGI.

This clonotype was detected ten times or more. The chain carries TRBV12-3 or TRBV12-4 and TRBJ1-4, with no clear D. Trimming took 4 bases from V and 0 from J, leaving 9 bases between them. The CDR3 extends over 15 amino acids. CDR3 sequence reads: CASSSHGTTNEKLFF. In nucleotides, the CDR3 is TGTGCCAGCAGTTCTCACGGCACAACTAATGAAAAACTGTTTTTT.

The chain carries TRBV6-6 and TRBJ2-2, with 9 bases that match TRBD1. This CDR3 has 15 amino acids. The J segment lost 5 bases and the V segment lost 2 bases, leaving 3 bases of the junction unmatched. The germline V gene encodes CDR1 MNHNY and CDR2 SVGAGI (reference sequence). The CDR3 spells CASSYGTGRTGELFF. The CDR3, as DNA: TGTGCCAGCAGTTACGGGACAGGGAGGACCGGGGAGCTGTTTTTT.

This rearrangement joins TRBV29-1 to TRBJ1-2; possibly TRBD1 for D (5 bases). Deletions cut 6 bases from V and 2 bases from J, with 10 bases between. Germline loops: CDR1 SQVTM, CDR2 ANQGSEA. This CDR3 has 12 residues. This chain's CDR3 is CSVQARNYGYTF. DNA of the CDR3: TGCAGCGTACAGGCCAGGAACTATGGCTACACCTTC.

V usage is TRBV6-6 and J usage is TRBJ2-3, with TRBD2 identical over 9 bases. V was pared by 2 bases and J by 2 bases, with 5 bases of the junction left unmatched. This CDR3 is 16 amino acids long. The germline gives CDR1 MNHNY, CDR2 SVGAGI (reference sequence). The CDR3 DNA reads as TGTGCCAGCAGTTACAGGCGGGGGGGCACCACAGATACGCAGTATTTT. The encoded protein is CASSYRRGGTTDTQYF.

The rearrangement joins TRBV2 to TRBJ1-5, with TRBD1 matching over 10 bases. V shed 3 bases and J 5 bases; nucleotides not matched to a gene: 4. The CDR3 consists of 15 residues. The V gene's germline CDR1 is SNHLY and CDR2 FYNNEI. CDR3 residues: CASSEGQGLYQPQHF. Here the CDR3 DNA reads TGTGCCAGCAGTGAGGGACAGGGGTTGTATCAGCCCCAGCATTTT.

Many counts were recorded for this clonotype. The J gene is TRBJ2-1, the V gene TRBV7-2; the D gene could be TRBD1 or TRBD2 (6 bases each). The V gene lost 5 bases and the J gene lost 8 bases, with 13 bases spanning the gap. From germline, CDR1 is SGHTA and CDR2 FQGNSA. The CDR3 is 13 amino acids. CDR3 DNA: TGTGCCAGCAGCCCATCCGGGGGCGATGAGCAGTTCTTC. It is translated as CASSPSGGDEQFF.

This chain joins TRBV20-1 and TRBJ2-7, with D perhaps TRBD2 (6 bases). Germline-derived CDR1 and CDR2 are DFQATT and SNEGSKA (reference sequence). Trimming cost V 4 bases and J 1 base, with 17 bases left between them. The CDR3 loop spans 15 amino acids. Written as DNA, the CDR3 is TGCAGTGCTATCCGTGAGCGGGCTCCGTCCTACGAGCAGTACTTC. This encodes CSAIRERAPSYEQYF.

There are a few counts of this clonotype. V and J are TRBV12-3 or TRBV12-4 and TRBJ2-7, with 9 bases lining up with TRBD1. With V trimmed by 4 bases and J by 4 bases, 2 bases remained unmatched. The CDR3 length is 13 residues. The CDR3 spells CASSWDRAYEQYF. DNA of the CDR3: TGTGCCAGCAGTTGGGACAGGGCGTACGAGCAGTACTTC.

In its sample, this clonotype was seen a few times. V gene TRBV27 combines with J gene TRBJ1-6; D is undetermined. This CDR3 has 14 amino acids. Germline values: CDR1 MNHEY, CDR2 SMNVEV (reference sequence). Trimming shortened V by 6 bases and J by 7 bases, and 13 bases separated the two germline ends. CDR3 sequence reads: CASSPPVGNSPLHF. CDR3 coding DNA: TGTGCCAGCAGCCCCCCGGTGGGCAATTCACCCCTCCACTTT.

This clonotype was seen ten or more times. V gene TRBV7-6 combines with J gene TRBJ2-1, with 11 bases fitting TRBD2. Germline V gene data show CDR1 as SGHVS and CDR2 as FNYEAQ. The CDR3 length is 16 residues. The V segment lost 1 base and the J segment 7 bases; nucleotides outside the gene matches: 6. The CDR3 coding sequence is TGTGCCAGCAGCTTAGTTGTTAGCGGGGGGGCTAATGAGCAGTTCTTC. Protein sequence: CASSLVVSGGANEQFF.

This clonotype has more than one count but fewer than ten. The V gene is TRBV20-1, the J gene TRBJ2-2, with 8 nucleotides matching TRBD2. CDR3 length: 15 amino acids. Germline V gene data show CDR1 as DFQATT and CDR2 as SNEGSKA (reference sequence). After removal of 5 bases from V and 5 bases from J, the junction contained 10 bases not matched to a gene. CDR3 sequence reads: CSAFPRSGGTGELFF. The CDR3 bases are TGCAGTGCTTTCCCGAGAAGCGGGGGTACCGGGGAGCTGTTTTTT.

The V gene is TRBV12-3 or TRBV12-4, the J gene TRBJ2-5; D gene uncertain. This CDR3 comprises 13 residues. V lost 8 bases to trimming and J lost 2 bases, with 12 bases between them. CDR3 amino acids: CASLAGPQETQYF. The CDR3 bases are TGTGCCAGCCTGGCAGGACCTCAAGAGACCCAGTACTTC.

In nucleotides, the CDR3 is TGTGCCAGCAGCTCGAGTACAGGGGGACCCTACAATGAGCAGTTCTTC. Translating it yields CASSSSTGGPYNEQFF. The chain employs TRBV7-6 and TRBJ2-1; 8 bases line up with TRBD1. The germline V gene has CDR1 SGHVS and CDR2 FNYEAQ. CDR3 length equals 16 residues. V gave up 4 bases and J gave up 2 bases; unmatched junction bases: 7.

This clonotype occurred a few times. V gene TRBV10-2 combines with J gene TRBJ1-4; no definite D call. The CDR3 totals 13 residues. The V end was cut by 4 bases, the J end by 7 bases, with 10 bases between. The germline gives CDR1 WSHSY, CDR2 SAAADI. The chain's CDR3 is CASSGSWVEKLFF. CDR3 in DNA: TGCGCCAGCAGTGGTAGTTGGGTTGAAAAACTGTTTTTT.

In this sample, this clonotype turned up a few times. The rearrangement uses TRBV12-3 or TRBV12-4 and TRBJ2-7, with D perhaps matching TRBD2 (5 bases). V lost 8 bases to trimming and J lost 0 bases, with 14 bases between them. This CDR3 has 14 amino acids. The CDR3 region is CASGPSGSSYEQYF. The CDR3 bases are TGTGCCAGCGGCCCCTCTGGGAGCTCCTACGAGCAGTACTTC.